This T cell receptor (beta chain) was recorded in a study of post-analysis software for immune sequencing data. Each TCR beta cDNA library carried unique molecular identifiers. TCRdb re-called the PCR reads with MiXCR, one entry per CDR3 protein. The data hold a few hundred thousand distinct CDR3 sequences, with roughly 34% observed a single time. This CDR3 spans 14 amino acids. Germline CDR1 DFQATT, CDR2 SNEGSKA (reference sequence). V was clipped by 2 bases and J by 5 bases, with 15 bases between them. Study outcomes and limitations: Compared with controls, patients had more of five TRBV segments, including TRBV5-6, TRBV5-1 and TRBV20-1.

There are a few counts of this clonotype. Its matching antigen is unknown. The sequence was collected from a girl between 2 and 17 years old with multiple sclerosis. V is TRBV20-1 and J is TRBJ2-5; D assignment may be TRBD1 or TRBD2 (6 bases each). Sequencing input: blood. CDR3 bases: TGCAGTGCTAGAACAGGAGGGGGGATGGAGACCCAGTACTTC. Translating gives CSARTGGGMETQYF.